These 31 T cell receptor beta chains came from one sample sequenced in a study of T cells in Graves' hyperthyroidism and ophthalmopathy. Amplified regions were TCR beta CDR3 sequences from RNA transcripts. Researchers ran a first-round RT-PCR on the TCR CDR3 using the HTBI primer set. TCRdb reprocessed the multiplex PCR reads via MiXCR and lists one record per CDR3 protein. Of some 400,000 distinct CDR3 sequences in the sample, about 18% were seen once. The sequenced material came from blood. These receptors originate from a woman younger than 35 with Graves' hyperthyroidism.

This rearrangement joins TRBV6-1 to TRBJ2-5; TRBD2 agrees at 11 bases. The germline CDR1 and CDR2 sequences are MNHNS and SASEGT. The junction had 5 bases not matched to a gene; V was cut back by 4 bases and J by 1 base. The CDR3 has 16 residues. This CDR3 reads CASSAPSGGPQETQYF. The CDR3 DNA follows: TGTGCCAGCAGTGCGCCTAGCGGGGGGCCCCAAGAGACCCAGTACTTC.

The chain employs TRBV6-1 and TRBJ1-2, with D perhaps matching TRBD1 (5 bases). CDR3 length: 11 amino acids. CDR1 is MNHNS and CDR2 is SASEGT in the germline V gene. Trimming pared 11 bases from V and 4 bases from J, leaving 11 bases between. As DNA, the CDR3 is TGTGCCGGACGACAGCCCTATGGCTACACCTTC. It encodes CAGRQPYGYTF.

This clonotype has at least ten counts. This sequence joins TRBV6-1 and TRBJ2-5, with D uncertain. Trimming took off 5 bases at V and 2 bases at J, with 3 bases between the two ends. Germline CDR1 MNHNS, CDR2 SASEGT. The CDR3 is 11 amino acids. For the CDR3, the DNA is TGTGCCAGCAGTTGGCAAGAGACCCAGTACTTC. It codes for CASSWQETQYF.

This clonotype has at least ten counts. The chain has TRBV7-2 and TRBJ1-1, with TRBD1 identical over 10 bases. This CDR3 comprises 13 residues. Germline lookup yields CDR1 SGHTA and CDR2 FQGNSA. Germline trimming cut 4 bases from V and 4 bases from J; bases unmatched to any gene: 0. Here the CDR3 DNA reads TGTGCCAGCAGCTGGACAGGGGGCACTGAAGCTTTCTTT. Protein sequence: CASSWTGGTEAFF.

There are many counts of this clonotype. Since a much larger clone is just one base distant, this may be a read error. V and J are TRBV5-1 and TRBJ1-1; D possibly corresponds to TRBD1 (5 bases). The length of the CDR3 is 12 residues. CDR1 is SGHRS and CDR2 is YFSETQ in the germline V gene. The CDR3 sequence: CASSLDSFEASF. CDR3 nucleotides: TGCGCCAGCAGCCTTGACAGTTTCGAAGCTTCCTTT.

Many counts were recorded for this clonotype. The chain couples TRBV12-3 or TRBV12-4 to TRBJ2-7; 8 bases are shared with TRBD1. The J segment lost 3 bases and the V segment lost 2 bases, leaving 3 bases of the junction unmatched. CDR3 length: 14 residues. The CDR3 bases are TGTGCCAGCAGTTTAAGCAGGGGGCACTACGAGCAGTACTTC. It encodes CASSLSRGHYEQYF.

In regard to this clonotype: This may stem from a read error, because a much larger clone lies one nucleotide away. The chain links TRBV24-1 to TRBJ2-2, with D perhaps TRBD2 (6 bases). The CDR3 loop spans 14 amino acids. Germline V gene data show CDR1 as KGHDR and CDR2 as SFDVKD. DNA of the CDR3: TGTGCCACCAGTGCGGGGGTCAATACCGGGGAGCTGTTGTTT. The encoded protein is CATSAGVNTGELLF.

This clonotype was picked up many times. The chain is built from TRBV12-3 or TRBV12-4 and TRBJ1-1; the D gene is possibly TRBD1 (5 bases). Trimming cost V 6 bases and J 1 base, with 6 bases left between them. This CDR3 has 12 amino acids. The CDR3 bases are TGTGCCAGCAGACAGGAGAACACTGAAGCTTTCTTT. It translates to CASRQENTEAFF.

Comments on this clonotype: Since no conserved phenylalanine or tryptophan closes the CDR3, a read error is the likely cause. The DNA is omitted, as the CDR3 cannot be located on it reliably, and the CDR3 follows TCRdb's listing. The chain carries TRBV29-1 and TRBJ1-1; the D call of TRBD1 is as the table states it, not checked on the DNA. The CDR3 numbers 8 amino acids, ends counted. Germline V lookup: CDR1 SQVTM, CDR2 ANQGSEA. CDR3 sequence reads: CSVADRIL.

This clonotype was observed a handful of times. The CDR3 DNA follows: TGTGCCAGCAGGTACAACGCGGGACAGGGCACCGGGGAGCTGTTTTTT. This sequence encodes CASRYNAGQGTGELFF. The rearrangement joins TRBV6-2 or TRBV6-3 to TRBJ2-2, with 9 bases lining up with TRBD1. The V gene end was trimmed by 6 bases and the J gene end by 4 bases; junction bases not matched to a gene: 9. The length of the CDR3 is 16 residues. Per germline, CDR1 MNHEY and CDR2 SVGEGT.

This clonotype was observed many times. The chain joins TRBV12-5 to TRBJ1-2, with D perhaps matching TRBD1 (5 bases). Between the trimmed V and J ends, which lost 3 bases and 8 bases, there was a span of 13 bases. The V gene's germline CDR1 is LGHNT and CDR2 FRNRAP. The CDR3 length is 13 residues. CDR3 sequence: CASGFGRVGGYTF. The CDR3 nucleotides are TGTGCTAGTGGTTTCGGCAGGGTGGGGGGCTACACCTTC.

This clonotype was seen only a few times. V is TRBV19 and J is TRBJ1-5; D perhaps matches TRBD1 (5 bases). Germline CDR1 and CDR2: LNHDA and SQIVND (reference sequence). V lost 5 bases, J lost 6 bases, and 11 bases lay in between. The CDR3 covers 13 residues. DNA of the CDR3: TGTGCCAGTAGTCCAGGGTTAATTCAGCCCCAGCATTTT. This codes for CASSPGLIQPQHF.

In this sample, this clonotype turned up many times. The chain is built from TRBV6-5 and TRBJ1-3, with D perhaps TRBD1 (6 bases). CDR1 and CDR2 (germline): MNHEY, SVGAGI. With 5 bases removed from V and 0 bases from J, the gap between germline ends came to 11 bases. This CDR3 has 15 residues. CDR3 nucleotides: TGTGCCAGCAGTACTACAGGGCTCTCTGGAAACACCATATATTTT. As protein: CASSTTGLSGNTIYF.

This clonotype was counted ten times or more. The gene calls are TRBV6-1 and TRBJ2-7; D is undetermined. The CDR3 is 14 residues long. The V end was cut by 2 bases, the J end by 0 bases, with 8 bases between. Per the germline V gene, CDR1 is MNHNS and CDR2 is SASEGT. CDR3 in amino acids: CASSEQPASYEQYF. CDR3 nucleotide sequence: TGTGCCAGCAGTGAACAACCGGCCTCCTACGAGCAGTACTTC.

This clonotype was seen ten or more times. The chain employs TRBV5-8 and TRBJ1-1; D gene ambiguous. V was cut by 5 bases and J by 4 bases, with 18 bases left in between. Per the germline V gene, CDR1 is SGHTS and CDR2 is YDEGEE. The CDR3 has 15 amino acids. In DNA, the CDR3 is TGTGCCAGCAGTGAAGGGTCCGTCCGGAGCACTGAAGCTTTCTTT. Its protein is CASSEGSVRSTEAFF. Together with reference TRBV5-8 and TRBJ1-1, the CDR3 gives the full variable domain: EAGVTQSPTHLIKTRGQQATLRCSPISGHTSVYWYQQALGLGLQFLLWYDEGEERNRGNFPPRFSGRQFPNYSSELNVNALELEDSALYLCASSEGSVRSTEAFFGQGTRLTVV.

In its sample, this clonotype was seen a few times. The V call is TRBV10-3, the J call TRBJ2-3; no firm D call. Trimming cost V 6 bases and J 2 bases, with 12 bases left between them. The CDR3 extends over 14 amino acids. Per the germline V gene, CDR1 is ENHRY and CDR2 is SYGVKD. CDR3 nucleotide sequence: TGTGCCATCAGCTCCTCAGGACCCACAGATACGCAGTATTTT. This gives the protein CAISSSGPTDTQYF.

The count of this clonotype is one. The rearrangement joins TRBV6-1 to TRBJ1-1; no clear D. Trimming left V 7 bases short and J 9 bases short, with 21 bases between. CDR1 is MNHNS and CDR2 is SASEGT in the germline V gene. CDR3 length: 14 amino acids. Here the CDR3 reads CASTQRGRLYKAFF. The CDR3 DNA sequence: TGTGCCAGCACCCAACGGGGTCGTTTGTATAAAGCTTTCTTT.

This clonotype was seen ten or more times. The chain couples TRBV20-1 to TRBJ2-7; D tentatively fits TRBD1 or TRBD2 (5 bases each). The CDR3 loop spans 14 amino acids. Germline V gene lookup returns CDR1 DFQATT and CDR2 SNEGSKA (reference sequence). Trimming took off 6 bases at V and 2 bases at J, with 17 bases between the two ends. CDR3 sequence: CSATAGTDTYEQYF. CDR3 nucleotide sequence: TGCAGTGCAACAGCCGGGACGGATACCTACGAGCAGTACTTC.

This clonotype has at least ten counts. The genes are TRBV6-1 and TRBJ1-4; maybe TRBD1 (5 bases). The V and J ends lost 6 bases and 8 bases respectively, with 13 bases between them. Germline lookup yields CDR1 MNHNS and CDR2 SASEGT. CDR3 length: 13 amino acids. The CDR3 DNA follows: TGTGCCAGCAGCGGGGCCCTAGGGGAAAAACTGTTTTTT. This gives the protein CASSGALGEKLFF.

The table lists this clonotype with many counts. The V and J genes are TRBV6-5 and TRBJ2-7, with 10 bases lining up with TRBD1. The V gene end was trimmed by 4 bases and the J gene end by 12 bases; junction bases not matched to a gene: 12. This CDR3 is built from 14 residues. In germline, CDR1 is MNHEY, CDR2 SVGAGI. The CDR3 is CASSSGTGAPWLYF. DNA for the CDR3: TGTGCCAGCAGTTCCGGGACAGGGGCCCCCTGGCTGTACTTC.

In the case of this clonotype: A read error may be the cause here, since a much bigger clone is one base away. The J gene is TRBJ1-1, the V gene TRBV7-9; 8 bases agree with TRBD1. The CDR3 length is 15 residues. In germline, CDR1 is SEHNR, CDR2 FQNEAQ (reference sequence). In DNA, the CDR3 is TGTGCCAGCAGTAAAGGACAGGGATGGAACACTGAAGCTTGCTTT. Translated: CASSKGQGWNTEACF.

This clonotype has a count of ten or more. The CDR3 loop is CAWSVPGQPQHF. CDR3 bases: TGTGCCTGGAGTGTACCAGGGCAGCCCCAGCATTTT. The rearrangement links TRBV30 to TRBJ1-5, with D possibly being TRBD1 (5 bases). CDR1 is GTSNPN, CDR2 SVGIG, per germline (reference sequence). Trimming removed 0 bases from V and 7 bases from J, with 7 bases in between. This CDR3 has 12 amino acids.

V and J are TRBV5-5 and TRBJ2-7; a possible D gene is TRBD1 (5 bases). CDR1 is SGHKS and CDR2 is YYEKEE in the germline V gene (reference sequence). The CDR3 is 14 amino acids. Deletions cut 0 bases from V and 4 bases from J, with 11 bases between. The chain's CDR3 is CASSLAMGLYEQYF. The CDR3 nucleotides read TGTGCCAGCAGCTTGGCTATGGGGCTGTACGAGCAGTACTTC.

In this sample, this clonotype turned up many times. V and J are TRBV11-2 and TRBJ1-1; tentative D call: TRBD1 (6 bases). There are 15 residues in the CDR3. V lost 0 bases and J lost 4, with 12 bases in between. The V gene's germline CDR1 is SGHAT and CDR2 FQNNGV. The CDR3 DNA is TGTGCCAGCAGCTTAGATCGAACAGGGTTCACTGAAGCTTTCTTT. Translating it yields CASSLDRTGFTEAFF.

This clonotype was detected only a few times. The chain links TRBV7-8 to TRBJ2-5; 8 nucleotides match TRBD2. In germline, CDR1 is SGHVS, CDR2 FQNEAQ. This CDR3 is 16 amino acids long. V trimming: 4 bases; J trimming: 3 bases; junction bases outside the gene matches: 10. The CDR3 spells CASSYSGRGVEETQYF. CDR3 DNA sequence: TGTGCCAGCAGCTACTCGGGGCGGGGGGTCGAAGAGACCCAGTACTTC.

This rearrangement joins TRBV18 to TRBJ2-7, with D possibly TRBD1 on 5 matching bases. The V gene's germline CDR1 is KGHSH and CDR2 LQKENI. V gave up 6 bases and J gave up 3 bases, with 18 bases separating them. The CDR3 length is 15 residues. This chain's CDR3 is CASSRDKPTGYEQYF. The CDR3 DNA follows: TGTGCCAGCTCCCGAGACAAGCCCACAGGCTACGAGCAGTACTTC.

This clonotype was detected many times. This may be a read error, as it is one base from a much larger clone. The J gene is TRBJ1-1, the V gene TRBV3-1; 7 bases line up with TRBD1. The CDR3 length is 14 residues. Germline CDR1 reads LGHDT; CDR2 reads YNNKEL (reference sequence). With 3 bases clipped from V and 0 bases from J, the junction kept 1 base outside the gene matches. In DNA, the CDR3 is TGTGCCAGCAGCCACGACAGGGTGAACACTGAAGCTTTCTTT. It is translated as CASSHDRVNTEAFF.

This clonotype showed up many times. The chain carries TRBV7-9 and TRBJ1-3; D remains ambiguous. Germline V gene sequence: CDR1 SEHNR, CDR2 FQNEAQ (reference sequence). Trimming shortened V by 6 bases and J by 4 bases, and 10 bases separated the two germline ends. This CDR3 has 13 amino acids. Written as DNA, the CDR3 is TGTGCCAGCAGTTTTTCCGCAGGAAACACCATATATTTT. The encoded protein is CASSFSAGNTIYF. Full variable domain (remainder filled in from reference TRBV7-9 and TRBJ1-3): DTGVSQNPRHKITKRGQNVTFRCDPISEHNRLYWYRQTLGQGPEFLTYFQNEAQLEKSRLLSDRFSAERPKGSFSTLEIQRTEQGDSAMYLCASSFSAGNTIYFGEGSWLTVV.

This clonotype appeared many times. A junction boundary mismatches the germline segment, possibly from a read error. Here the CDR3 reads CASSGGGRLAKNIKYF. CDR3 bases: TGTGCCAGCAGTGGAGGGGGACGGTTAGCCAAAAACATTAAGTACTTC. The chain couples TRBV28 to TRBJ2-4; the D gene could be TRBD1 or TRBD2 (6 bases each). This CDR3 has 16 amino acids. Germline CDR1 and CDR2: MDHEN and SYDVKM.

At least ten counts were recorded for this clonotype. The chain employs TRBV4-2 and TRBJ1-5, with a weak D call TRBD1 (5 bases). The CDR3 covers 15 residues. CDR1 and CDR2 (germline): LGHNA, YNFKEQ. The V end was cut by 4 bases, the J end by 4 bases, with 14 bases between. The CDR3 DNA reads as TGTGCCAGCAGCCGATTCCGGGACGGAAATCAGCCCCAGCATTTT. The encoded protein is CASSRFRDGNQPQHF.

At least ten counts were recorded for this clonotype. The rearrangement uses TRBV7-3 and TRBJ2-7, with 8 nucleotides matching TRBD1. CDR3 length equals 13 residues. Trimming took 5 bases from V and 7 from J; bases not matched to a gene: 7. Germline V gene sequence: CDR1 SGHTA, CDR2 FQGTGA. The CDR3 here is CASSRWTGLEQYF. In DNA form, the CDR3 reads TGTGCCAGCAGCCGATGGACAGGGTTAGAGCAGTACTTC.